The next 25 T cell receptor beta chains were all read from a single sample in a study of T cell responses to AZD1222 COVID-19 vaccine. Data came from immunoSEQ multiplex PCR; TCRdb stores just in-frame clones and leaves some out. The sample contains 100,000 or so clones, roughly 80% of which appear only once. This specimen was peripheral blood, taken on day 0 of AZD1222 vaccination. The receptors come from an adult in good health.

The chain employs TRBV5-1 and TRBJ1-4; D call uncertain. This CDR3 has 14 residues. V was shortened by 4 bases and J by 7 bases, with 14 bases between the two germline ends. Germline values: CDR1 SGHRS, CDR2 YFSETQ. CDR3 sequence (DNA): TGCGCCAGCAGCCGCATTGGGTATAGTGAAAAACTGTTTTTT. Translating gives CASSRIGYSEKLFF.

The chain combines TRBV18 with TRBJ2-3; 9 nucleotides line up with TRBD2. Trimming took 1 base from V and 3 from J; bases not matched to a gene: 5. Germline V CDR1 and CDR2: KGHSH, LQKENI. The CDR3 is 16 residues long. The CDR3 DNA is TGTGCCAGCTCACCACGTAGCGGGGGTTGGACAGATACGCAGTATTTT. It yields the protein CASSPRSGGWTDTQYF.

The chain couples TRBV9 to TRBJ2-6; D gene uncertain. V was shortened by 4 bases and J by 0 bases, with 8 bases between the two germline ends. The CDR3 consists of 15 residues. Germline V gene data show CDR1 as SGDLS and CDR2 as YYNGEE. CDR3 coding DNA: TGTGCCAGCAGCAATACCGGCTCTGGGGCCAACGTCCTGACTTTC. Protein: CASSNTGSGANVLTF.

This clone was seen only once. The gene calls are TRBV2 and TRBJ2-3; D perhaps matches TRBD2 (6 bases). The length of the CDR3 is 15 residues. The germline V gene encodes CDR1 SNHLY and CDR2 FYNNEI. V was cut by 6 bases and J by 1 base, with 14 bases left in between. CDR3 residues: CASRTGTYGTDTQYF. In nucleotides, the CDR3 is TGTGCCAGCAGGACCGGGACTTACGGCACAGATACGCAGTATTTT.

The rearrangement links TRBV27 to TRBJ2-7, with 12 positions matching TRBD1. Trimming at V came to 5 bases and at J to 5 bases, leaving 7 bases not matched to a gene. Germline V gene lookup returns CDR1 MNHEY and CDR2 SMNVEV (reference sequence). This CDR3 has 15 residues. CDR3 DNA sequence: TGTGCCAGCAGTGCCCAGGGGACAGGGGGCAACGAGCAGTACTTC. Protein sequence: CASSAQGTGGNEQYF.

The CDR3 region is CASRTTGTNTEAFF. In nucleotides, the CDR3 is TGCGCCAGCAGGACGACAGGGACGAACACTGAAGCTTTCTTT. The chain is built from TRBV23-1 and TRBJ1-1, with TRBD1 matching 7 bases. TRBV23-1 is designated an ORF whose function remains uncertain. Trimming removed 6 bases from V and 1 base from J; junction bases left unmatched: 5. The CDR3 is made up of 14 amino acids.

In its sample, this clone was seen once. This chain connects TRBV7-2 to TRBJ2-7, with D maybe TRBD2 (6 bases). Trimming removed 3 bases from V and 3 bases from J, with 9 bases in between. Germline V lookup: CDR1 SGHTA, CDR2 FQGNSA. The CDR3 is 13 residues long. In DNA, the CDR3 is TGTGCCAGCAGCTTTGGGACTTACTACGAGCAGTACTTC. Encoded protein: CASSFGTYYEQYF.

This chain links TRBV5-1 with TRBJ2-7; TRBD1 matches at 11 bases. With 3 bases clipped from V and 4 bases from J, the junction kept 3 bases outside the gene matches. The V gene's germline CDR1 is SGHRS and CDR2 YFSETQ. This CDR3 has 14 amino acids. The DNA for the CDR3 is TGCGCCAGCAGCTCCGGGACAGGGGGGTACGAGCAGTACTTC. It codes for CASSSGTGGYEQYF.

The chain combines TRBV7-2 with TRBJ2-7; D not resolved. The germline V gene has CDR1 SGHTA and CDR2 FQGNSA. This CDR3 contains 14 residues. With 1 base removed from V and 3 bases from J, the gap between germline ends came to 10 bases. CDR3 loop: CASSLVYSNYEQYF. In nucleotides, the CDR3 is TGTGCCAGCAGCTTAGTGTACAGTAACTACGAGCAGTACTTC.

The CDR3 DNA reads TGTGCCAGCAGCCTGACAGCCCAAAACCTCGGGGAGCAGTACTTC. Translation gives CASSLTAQNLGEQYF. The J gene is TRBJ2-7, the V gene TRBV27; D may be TRBD1 (5 bases). Germline V gene data show CDR1 as MNHEY and CDR2 as SMNVEV (reference sequence). Trimming removed 6 bases from V and 7 bases from J, with 22 bases in between. CDR3 length: 15 amino acids.

The chain carries TRBV7-2 and TRBJ1-2, with D tentatively TRBD1 (6 bases). V was trimmed by 1 base and J by 7 bases, leaving 13 bases between them. The V gene's germline CDR1 is SGHTA and CDR2 FQGNSA. The length of the CDR3 is 14 residues. In DNA form, the CDR3 reads TGTGCCAGCAGCTTAGAGCTACAGGGCCCTGGCTACACCTTC. This encodes CASSLELQGPGYTF.

The V gene is TRBV27, the J gene TRBJ2-2; 9 nucleotides line up with TRBD1. CDR3 length: 15 residues. Looked up from germline, CDR1 is MNHEY and CDR2 is SMNVEV (reference sequence). V was clipped by 3 bases and J by 5 bases; unmatched bases: 4. For the CDR3, the DNA is TGTGCCAGCAGTTTGCGACAGGGGGGTACCGGGGAGCTGTTTTTT. Translating gives CASSLRQGGTGELFF.

This rearrangement joins TRBV9 to TRBJ2-5, with 8 bases matching TRBD2. V was clipped by 0 bases and J by 5 bases; unmatched bases: 6. The germline V gene has CDR1 SGDLS and CDR2 YYNGEE. The CDR3 sequence is 15 residues long. The CDR3 region has the DNA TGTGCCAGCAGCGTAGATCCGGGGGGGCACGAGACCCAGTACTTC. It yields the protein CASSVDPGGHETQYF.

The rearrangement links TRBV24-1 to TRBJ1-1; D remains unclear. Per germline, CDR1 KGHDR and CDR2 SFDVKD. Trimming removed 3 bases at V and 1 base at J, with 5 bases between. CDR3 length: 13 residues. CDR3 sequence: CATSDGPNTEAFF. The CDR3 nucleotides read TGTGCCACCAGTGATGGCCCGAACACTGAAGCTTTCTTT.

This sequence joins TRBV27 and TRBJ2-5; D is undetermined. The germline CDR1 and CDR2 sequences are MNHEY and SMNVEV (reference sequence). V lost 7 bases and J lost 5, with 14 bases in between. The CDR3 totals 13 residues. The CDR3 region is CASKSLVGETQYF. DNA for the CDR3: TGTGCCAGCAAAAGTCTAGTTGGGGAGACCCAGTACTTC.

As regards this clone: Other nucleotide sequences from this sample produce the same CDR3. The rearrangement uses TRBV12-3 or TRBV12-4 and TRBJ1-1, with D possibly TRBD1 on 5 matching bases. Trimming cost V 5 bases and J 4 bases, with 11 bases left between them. This CDR3 is 13 amino acids long. CDR3 region: CASSLLGGTEAFF. For the CDR3, the DNA is TGTGCCAGCAGTCTTTTGGGGGGCACTGAAGCTTTCTTT.

This clone has just a few counts. The rearrangement links TRBV21-1 to TRBJ1-3; no DNA check was done on the table's D call, TRBD1. TRBV21-1 is deemed a pseudogene. There are 15 residues in the CDR3. The CDR3 sequence is CASSVTGTDRNTIYF. The CDR3 nucleotides are TGTGCCAGCAGCGTTACCGGGACAGACAGAAACACCATATATTTT.

The chain carries TRBV6-4 and TRBJ2-3, with 14 bases fitting TRBD2. Looked up from germline, CDR1 is MRHNA and CDR2 is SNTAGT. The length of the CDR3 is 16 residues. Trimming cost V 0 bases and J 4 bases; bases outside gene matches: 0. CDR3 amino acids: CASSDSTSGGADTQYF. For the CDR3, the DNA is TGTGCCAGCAGTGACTCGACTAGCGGGGGGGCAGATACGCAGTATTTT.

V gene TRBV5-1 combines with J gene TRBJ2-7, with 7 bases matching TRBD1. The CDR3 loop spans 14 amino acids. CDR1 is SGHRS and CDR2 is YFSETQ in the germline V gene. The V segment lost 4 bases and the J segment 7 bases; nucleotides outside the gene matches: 11. The CDR3 reads CASSLGTARGEQYF. In nucleotides, the CDR3 is TGCGCCAGCAGCCTAGGGACAGCGAGGGGGGAGCAGTACTTC. The entire variable domain, with the rest obtained from reference TRBV5-1 and TRBJ2-7, is as follows: KAGVTQTPRYLIKTRGQQVTLSCSPISGHRSVSWYQQTPGQGLQFLFEYFSETQRNKGNFPGRFSGRQFSNSRSEMNVSTLELGDSALYLCASSLGTARGEQYFGPGTRLTVT.

The rearrangement links TRBV6-6 to TRBJ1-2; weak D call: TRBD1 (5 bases). The germline V gene has CDR1 MNHNY and CDR2 SVGAGI (reference sequence). Deletions cut 5 bases from V and 7 bases from J, with 8 bases between. This CDR3 is built from 11 residues. The CDR3, as DNA: TGTGCCAGCAGTGGGGGAGGTGGCTACACCTTC. It encodes CASSGGGGYTF.

The chain carries TRBV7-9 and TRBJ2-3; D might be TRBD2 (5 bases). This CDR3 region has 13 residues. The ends were cut back, 5 bases at V and 2 bases at J, with 8 bases in the middle. CDR1 and CDR2 from the germline V gene are SEHNR and FQNEAQ (reference sequence). Here the CDR3 reads CASSLRDTDTQYF. CDR3 nucleotides: TGTGCCAGCAGCCTCCGGGACACAGATACGCAGTATTTT. The complete variable domain, with remaining parts taken from reference TRBV7-9 and TRBJ2-3, reads DTGVSQNPRHKITKRGQNVTFRCDPISEHNRLYWYRQTLGQGPEFLTYFQNEAQLEKSRLLSDRFSAERPKGSFSTLEIQRTEQGDSAMYLCASSLRDTDTQYFGPGTRLTVL.

The chain has TRBV5-4 and TRBJ1-3; TRBD1 matches at 8 bases. The J segment lost 4 bases and the V segment lost 4 bases, leaving 4 bases of the junction unmatched. The CDR3 sequence is 14 residues long. Per germline, CDR1 SGHNT and CDR2 YYREEE (reference sequence). The CDR3 region has the DNA TGTGCCAGCAGCGAAGGGGACAGGGGAAACACCATATATTTT. Translated: CASSEGDRGNTIYF. The complete variable domain, with remaining parts taken from reference TRBV5-4 and TRBJ1-3, reads ETGVTQSPTHLIKTRGQQVTLRCSSQSGHNTVSWYQQALGQGPQFIFQYYREEENGRGNFPPRFSGLQFPNYSSELNVNALELDDSALYLCASSEGDRGNTIYFGEGSWLTVV.

This clone was counted a single time. This rearrangement joins TRBV7-2 to TRBJ2-1; 8 nucleotides match TRBD2. The CDR3 runs to 15 residues. Germline-derived CDR1 and CDR2 are SGHTA and FQGNSA. V gave up 5 bases and J gave up 4 bases; unmatched junction bases: 7. The CDR3 DNA reads TGTGCCAGCAGCCCGACTAGCGTTGGGTACAATGAGCAGTTCTTC. It is translated as CASSPTSVGYNEQFF.

J is TRBJ1-1 and V is TRBV29-1; D might be TRBD1 (5 bases). The CDR3 spans 13 residues. Germline CDR1 and CDR2: SQVTM and ANQGSEA. The ends were cut back, 4 bases at V and 3 bases at J, with 12 bases in the middle. CDR3 sequence: CSVVGVQDTEAFF. The CDR3 DNA reads TGCAGCGTTGTGGGGGTCCAGGACACTGAAGCTTTCTTT.

The chain combines TRBV10-3 with TRBJ2-6, with D possibly being TRBD1 (5 bases). Trimming took 7 bases from V and 0 from J, leaving 10 bases between them. In germline, CDR1 is ENHRY, CDR2 SYGVKD. The CDR3 contains 15 residues. The CDR3: CAITTGSSGANVLTF. The DNA for the CDR3 is TGTGCCATCACAACAGGTAGCTCTGGGGCCAACGTCCTGACTTTC.